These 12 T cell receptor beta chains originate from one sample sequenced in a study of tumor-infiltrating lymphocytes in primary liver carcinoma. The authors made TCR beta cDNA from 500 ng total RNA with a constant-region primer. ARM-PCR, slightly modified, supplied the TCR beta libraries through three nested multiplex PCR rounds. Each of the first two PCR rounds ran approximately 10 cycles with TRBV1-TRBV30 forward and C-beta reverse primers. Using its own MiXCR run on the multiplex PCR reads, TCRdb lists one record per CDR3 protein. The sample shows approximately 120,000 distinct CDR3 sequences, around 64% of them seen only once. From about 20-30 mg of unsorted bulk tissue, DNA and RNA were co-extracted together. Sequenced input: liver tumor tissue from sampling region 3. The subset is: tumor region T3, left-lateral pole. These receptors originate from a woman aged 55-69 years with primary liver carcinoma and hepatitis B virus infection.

CDR3 sequence reads: CASSYERGSGELFF. In nucleotides, the CDR3 is TGTGCCAGCAGCTACGAAAGGGGGTCCGGGGAGCTGTTTTTT. J is TRBJ2-2 and V is TRBV11-2, with D possibly TRBD1 on 6 matching bases. The CDR3 is 14 amino acids. V was trimmed by 4 bases and J by 6 bases, leaving 12 bases between them. The germline CDR1 and CDR2 sequences are SGHAT and FQNNGV.

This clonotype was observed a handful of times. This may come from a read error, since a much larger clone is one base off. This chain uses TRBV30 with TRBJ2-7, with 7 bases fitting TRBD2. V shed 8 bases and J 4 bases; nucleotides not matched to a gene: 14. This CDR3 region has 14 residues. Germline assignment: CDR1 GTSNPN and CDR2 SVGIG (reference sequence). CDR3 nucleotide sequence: TGTGCCAGGGCTTTAGCGGGCACTAGATACGAGCAGTACTTC. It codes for CARALAGTRYEQYF.

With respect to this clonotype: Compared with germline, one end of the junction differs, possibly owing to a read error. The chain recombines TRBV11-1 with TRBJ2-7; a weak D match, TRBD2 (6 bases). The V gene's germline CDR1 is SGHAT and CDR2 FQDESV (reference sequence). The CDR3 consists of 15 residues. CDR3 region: CASSEDLVSDYERYF. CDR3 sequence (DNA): TGTGCCAGCAGCGAGGACCTGGTCTCGGACTACGAGCGGTACTTC.

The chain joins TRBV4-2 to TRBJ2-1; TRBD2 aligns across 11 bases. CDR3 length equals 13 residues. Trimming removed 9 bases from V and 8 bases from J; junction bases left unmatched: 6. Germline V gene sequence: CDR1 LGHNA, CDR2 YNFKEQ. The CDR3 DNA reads TGTGCCAGTCGAACTAGCGGGAGCTATGAGCAGTTCTTC. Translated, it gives CASRTSGSYEQFF.

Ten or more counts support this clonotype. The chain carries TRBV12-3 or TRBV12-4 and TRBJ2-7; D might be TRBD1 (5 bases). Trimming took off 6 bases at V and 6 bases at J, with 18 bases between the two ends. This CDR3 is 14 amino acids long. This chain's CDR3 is CASSQGNGGAEQYF. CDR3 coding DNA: TGTGCCAGCAGCCAAGGCAACGGTGGGGCCGAGCAGTACTTC.

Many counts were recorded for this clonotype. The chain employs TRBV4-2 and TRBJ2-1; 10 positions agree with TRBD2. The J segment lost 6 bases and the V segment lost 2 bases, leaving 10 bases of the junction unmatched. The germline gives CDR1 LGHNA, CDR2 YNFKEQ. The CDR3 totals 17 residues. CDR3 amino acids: CASSQPATGLASNEQFF. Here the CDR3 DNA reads TGTGCCAGCAGCCAACCGGCCACGGGACTAGCGAGCAATGAGCAGTTCTTC.

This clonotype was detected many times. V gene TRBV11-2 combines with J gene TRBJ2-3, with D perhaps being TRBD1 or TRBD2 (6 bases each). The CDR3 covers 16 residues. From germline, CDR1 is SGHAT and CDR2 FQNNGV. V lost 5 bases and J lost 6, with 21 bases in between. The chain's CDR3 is CASSRGMEGDRDTQYF. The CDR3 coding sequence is TGTGCCAGCAGCCGGGGGATGGAGGGGGATAGGGATACGCAGTATTTT.

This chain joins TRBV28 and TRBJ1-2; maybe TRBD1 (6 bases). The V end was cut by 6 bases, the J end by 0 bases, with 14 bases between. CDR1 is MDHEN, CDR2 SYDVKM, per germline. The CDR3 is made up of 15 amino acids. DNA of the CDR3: TGTGCCAGCAGGAGCCCCGGGACAACTAACTATGGCTACACCTTC. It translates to CASRSPGTTNYGYTF.

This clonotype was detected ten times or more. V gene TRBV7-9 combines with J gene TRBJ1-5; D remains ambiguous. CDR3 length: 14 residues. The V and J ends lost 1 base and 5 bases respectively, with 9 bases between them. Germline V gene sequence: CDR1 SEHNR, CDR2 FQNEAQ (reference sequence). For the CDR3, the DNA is TGTGCCAGCAGCTTAGAGGGTGCCTATCAGCCCCAGCATTTT. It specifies CASSLEGAYQPQHF.

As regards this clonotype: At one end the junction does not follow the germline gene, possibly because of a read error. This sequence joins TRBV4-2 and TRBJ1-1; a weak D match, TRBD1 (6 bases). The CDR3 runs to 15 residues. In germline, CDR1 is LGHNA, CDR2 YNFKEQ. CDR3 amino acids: CASSQCPDRNIEAFF. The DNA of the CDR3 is TGTGCCAGCAGCCAATGCCCGGACAGAAACATTGAAGCTTTCTTT.

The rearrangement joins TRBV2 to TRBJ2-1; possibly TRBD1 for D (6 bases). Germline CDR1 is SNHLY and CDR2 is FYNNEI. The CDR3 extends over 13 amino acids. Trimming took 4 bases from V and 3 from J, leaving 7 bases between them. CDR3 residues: CASSVQGYNEQFF. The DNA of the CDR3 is TGTGCCAGCAGTGTACAGGGCTACAATGAGCAGTTCTTC.

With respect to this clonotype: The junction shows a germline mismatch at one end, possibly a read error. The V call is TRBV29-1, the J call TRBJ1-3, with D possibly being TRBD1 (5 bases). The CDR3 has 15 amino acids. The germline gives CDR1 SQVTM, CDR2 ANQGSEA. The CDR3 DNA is TGTAGCGTTCAAACTACTCAGGGCTCTGGAAGCACAATATATTTT. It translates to CSVQTTQGSGSTIYF.